The 28 T cell receptor beta chains below all came from one sample that was sequenced in a study of T cell therapy after organ transplantation. Sequenced by immunoSEQ multiplex PCR; TCRdb stores in-frame clones only, minus some. The data contain over 20,000 clones, about four fifths of them seen just once; the ten biggest clones take up approximately 33%. The time point: 20-29 weeks after completion of therapy. Which antigens these TCRs recognize remains unknown. The sample here was CD8+ T cells from blood, taken after autologous CMV-specific T cell therapy. The receptors here all came from a human patient who had received a solid organ transplant and had CMV disease. Some T cells may be supplied by the graft donor.

The chain carries TRBV7-9 and TRBJ1-1; unclear D gene. V was shortened by 10 bases and J by 2 bases, with 11 bases between the two germline ends. The germline gives CDR1 SEHNR, CDR2 FQNEAQ (reference sequence). The CDR3 length is 12 residues. CDR3 protein: CATRRGNTEAFF. The DNA for the CDR3 is TGTGCCACCCGACGGGGAAACACTGAAGCTTTCTTT.

The CDR3 DNA is TGTGCCAGCCGGGACGGCACCTACGAGCAGTACTTC. Its translation: CASRDGTYEQYF. This sequence joins TRBV6-5 and TRBJ2-7; D assignment may be TRBD1 or TRBD2 (5 bases each). V was clipped by 8 bases and J by 2 bases, with 10 bases between them. The CDR3 totals 12 residues. Germline V gene lookup returns CDR1 MNHEY and CDR2 SVGAGI.

For this clone: Other DNA variants within this sample encode the same CDR3. This chain joins TRBV9 and TRBJ2-3; D is uncertain. The CDR3 is 14 residues long. Germline CDR1 and CDR2: SGDLS and YYNGEE. Trimming removed 0 bases from V and 0 bases from J, with 5 bases in between. Here the CDR3 DNA reads TGTGCCAGCAGCGTAGGAGGTAGCACAGATACGCAGTATTTT. Residues: CASSVGGSTDTQYF.

The CDR3 region has the DNA TGTGCCATCAGTGAGTCTTGGGGGGAGCCCCAGCATTTT. Residues: CAISESWGEPQHF. This chain uses TRBV10-3 with TRBJ1-5, with D perhaps matching TRBD1 (5 bases). Germline V CDR1 and CDR2: ENHRY, SYGVKD. The CDR3 is 13 residues long. Trimming cost V 0 bases and J 8 bases, with 8 bases left between them.

CDR3 in DNA: TGTGCCAGCAGCCAGGGGGACGAGCAGTACTTC. Encoded protein: CASSQGDEQYF. The chain carries TRBV13 and TRBJ2-7, with 7 positions matching TRBD1. V dropped 5 bases and J dropped 5; count of bases not matched to a gene: 0. Germline-derived CDR1 and CDR2 are PRHDT and FYEKMQ (reference sequence). CDR3 length: 11 amino acids.

V and J are TRBV7-2 and TRBJ2-7, with D perhaps TRBD1 (5 bases). The CDR3 is 14 amino acids. In germline, CDR1 is SGHTA, CDR2 FQGNSA. Trimming took off 7 bases at V and 4 bases at J, with 17 bases between the two ends. As DNA, the CDR3 is TGTGCCAGCACCCCCTTAGGGGCAGGGTACGAGCAGTACTTC. Amino acid sequence: CASTPLGAGYEQYF.

The CDR3 DNA sequence: TGTGCCAGCAGTTTAGTTTGGGGACTAAACACTGAAGCTTTCTTT. Its translation: CASSLVWGLNTEAFF. This chain joins TRBV27 and TRBJ1-1; D perhaps matches TRBD1 (5 bases). CDR3 length: 15 residues. Germline V CDR1 and CDR2: MNHEY, SMNVEV (reference sequence). V gave up 2 bases and J gave up 2 bases, with 12 bases separating them.

By share, this clone counts as medium-sized. The CDR3 loop is CASSQDGSSGANVLTF. The DNA for the CDR3 is TGCGCCAGCAGCCAAGATGGCAGCTCTGGGGCCAACGTCCTGACTTTC. This chain connects TRBV4-3 to TRBJ2-6; D gene uncertain. Germline V lookup: CDR1 LGHNA, CDR2 YSLEER. The CDR3 contains 16 residues. The ends were cut back, 0 bases at V and 0 bases at J, with 6 bases in the middle.

CDR3 in DNA: TGTGCCAGCAGCCCGAAGGTCGGGGGGGACGCCAAAAACATTCAGTACTTC. Encoded protein: CASSPKVGGDAKNIQYF. The V gene is TRBV7-9, the J gene TRBJ2-4, with TRBD2 matching over 8 bases. Germline assignment: CDR1 SEHNR and CDR2 FQNEAQ (reference sequence). V shed 5 bases, J shed 1 base, and the junction held 10 bases outside the gene matches. The CDR3 is 17 amino acids.

The chain has TRBV9 and TRBJ2-7; maybe TRBD1 (6 bases). The CDR3 covers 13 residues. Germline lookup yields CDR1 SGDLS and CDR2 YYNGEE. V was pared by 2 bases and J by 3 bases, with 9 bases between. As DNA, the CDR3 is TGTGCCAGCAGCGTTGACAGGAACTACGAGCAGTACTTC. It encodes CASSVDRNYEQYF.

This clone was seen more than once but under ten times. The chain combines TRBV29-1 with TRBJ1-2; tentative D call: TRBD1 (5 bases). The germline V gene has CDR1 SQVTM and CDR2 ANQGSEA. This CDR3 has 12 amino acids. The V end was cut by 3 bases, the J end by 4 bases, with 9 bases between. The CDR3: CSVDDTGYGYTF. The CDR3, as DNA: TGCAGCGTTGATGACACAGGCTATGGCTACACCTTC.

This clone is classed as medium-sized. One end of the junction varies from germline; a read error may be responsible. The chain couples TRBV7-9 to TRBJ2-7, with 7 bases lining up with TRBD1. The CDR3 loop spans 15 amino acids. Germline loops: CDR1 SEHNR, CDR2 FQNEAQ (reference sequence). The CDR3, as DNA: TGTGCCAGCAGCTTAGCAGGGACAGTCTCCCACGAGCAGTACTTC. Translating gives CASSLAGTVSHEQYF.

V and J are TRBV6-5 and TRBJ1-5; 7 bases agree with TRBD1. After removal of 6 bases from V and 4 bases from J, the junction contained 6 bases not matched to a gene. The CDR3 is 14 residues long. CDR1 and CDR2 (germline): MNHEY, SVGAGI. The CDR3 spells CASREDRHNQPQHF. Written as DNA, the CDR3 is TGTGCCAGCAGAGAGGACAGGCATAATCAGCCCCAGCATTTT.

This chain joins TRBV9 and TRBJ2-7, with D perhaps TRBD1 or TRBD2 (6 bases each). CDR3 size: 15 residues. Between the trimmed V and J ends, which lost 4 bases and 1 base, there was a span of 15 bases. Germline CDR1 is SGDLS and CDR2 is YYNGEE. CDR3 protein: CASSPSSGASYEQYF. The CDR3 coding sequence is TGTGCCAGCAGCCCATCCTCGGGGGCGTCCTACGAGCAGTACTTC.

This clone occurred once. The chain has TRBV7-8 and TRBJ2-3; 9 bases map to TRBD2. J gave up 2 bases and V 5 bases, and 8 bases lay outside the gene matches. The V gene's germline CDR1 is SGHVS and CDR2 FQNEAQ. The CDR3 contains 16 residues. The CDR3 sequence: CASSHRLAVSTDTQYF. The DNA of the CDR3 is TGTGCCAGCAGCCACCGACTAGCGGTGTCCACAGATACGCAGTATTTT.

The J gene is TRBJ2-1, the V gene TRBV28; tentatively, D is TRBD2 (5 bases). V was clipped by 5 bases and J by 5 bases, with 13 bases between them. Germline values: CDR1 MDHEN, CDR2 SYDVKM. This CDR3 comprises 14 residues. CDR3 DNA sequence: TGTGCCAGCAGTCCCCCGGACGGGAACAATGAGCAGTTCTTC. Its protein product is CASSPPDGNNEQFF.

This chain connects TRBV4-2 to TRBJ1-6; 10 nucleotides agree with TRBD1. The CDR3 has 15 residues. The J segment lost 10 bases and the V segment lost 4 bases, leaving 7 bases of the junction unmatched. Germline CDR1 and CDR2: LGHNA and YNFKEQ. In DNA, the CDR3 is TGTGCCAGCAGCCGAGGGACAGGGGACGGATCACCCCTCCACTTT. Encoded protein: CASSRGTGDGSPLHF.

The rearrangement uses TRBV4-1 and TRBJ2-4; TRBD1 is a possible D gene (5 bases). The V end lost 4 bases, the J end lost 0 bases, and 16 bases lay between the germline ends. CDR3 length: 17 amino acids. From germline, CDR1 is MGHRA and CDR2 YSYEKL. The DNA of the CDR3 is TGCGCCAGCAGCCCCGAAGGGGCATCCATAGCCAAAAACATTCAGTACTTC. It encodes CASSPEGASIAKNIQYF.

The V gene is TRBV30, the J gene TRBJ1-3; the D is unclear. Germline CDR1 and CDR2: GTSNPN and SVGIG (reference sequence). Between the trimmed V and J ends, which lost 1 base and 0 bases, there was a span of 7 bases. The CDR3 totals 14 residues. As DNA, the CDR3 is TGTGCCTGGAGTGAGACACTCTCTGGAAACACCATATATTTT. Translating it yields CAWSETLSGNTIYF.

The chain joins TRBV25-1 to TRBJ2-1; perhaps D is TRBD1 or TRBD2 (5 bases each). V was trimmed by 7 bases and J by 9 bases, leaving 10 bases between them. The CDR3 is 11 residues long. Germline lookup yields CDR1 MGHDK and CDR2 SYGVNS. The CDR3 loop is CASTIGGEQFF. In nucleotides, the CDR3 is TGTGCCAGCACGATTGGGGGTGAGCAGTTCTTC.

V and J are TRBV25-1 and TRBJ2-2; 8 bases line up with TRBD1. The V gene end was trimmed by 5 bases and the J gene end by 1 base; junction bases not matched to a gene: 6. The germline CDR1 and CDR2 sequences are MGHDK and SYGVNS. The length of the CDR3 is 16 residues. In DNA form, the CDR3 reads TGTGCCAGCAGTTGGGCCGGGACAGGGAACACCGGGGAGCTGTTTTTT. Translating gives CASSWAGTGNTGELFF.

The rearrangement links TRBV11-2 to TRBJ1-3; possible D gene TRBD1, 5 bases. The CDR3 consists of 16 residues. Germline CDR1 and CDR2: SGHAT and FQNNGV. Between the trimmed V and J ends, which lost 5 bases and 2 bases, there was a span of 16 bases. DNA for the CDR3: TGTGCCAGCAGCCCTACGTGGGGGTTGACTGGAAACACCATATATTTT. Protein product: CASSPTWGLTGNTIYF.

The chain employs TRBV6-1 and TRBJ1-1, with TRBD1 matching 9 bases. CDR3 size: 15 residues. Per the germline V gene, CDR1 is MNHNS and CDR2 is SASEGT. After removal of 7 bases from V and 5 bases from J, the junction contained 11 bases not matched to a gene. CDR3 coding DNA: TGTGCCAGCAACCCCTCGGGGACAGGGAGGACTGAAGCTTTCTTT. Translated, it gives CASNPSGTGRTEAFF.

This clone was counted once. This chain connects TRBV28 to TRBJ2-1; 11 positions agree with TRBD2. This CDR3 region has 16 residues. The trim removed 5 bases at V and 7 bases at J, leaving 10 bases unmatched. CDR1 is MDHEN, CDR2 SYDVKM, per germline. CDR3 protein: CASSDGSTSGSNEQFF. CDR3 DNA: TGTGCCAGCAGTGACGGGAGCACTAGCGGGAGTAATGAGCAGTTCTTC.

This clone is a singleton in its sample. This chain connects TRBV11-2 to TRBJ2-7; 14 bases agree with TRBD2. The length of the CDR3 is 16 residues. Losses at the gene ends were 3 bases for V and 2 bases for J; bases not matched to a gene: 3. Germline-derived CDR1 and CDR2 are SGHAT and FQNNGV. In DNA, the CDR3 is TGTGCCAGCAGCTTCGAGGGACTAGCGGGAGCCTACGAGCAGTACTTC. This encodes CASSFEGLAGAYEQYF.

The CDR3 DNA follows: TGTGCCAGCAGCTTACCGACTAATAATGAAAAACTGTTTTTT. This sequence encodes CASSLPTNNEKLFF. The chain has TRBV7-9 and TRBJ1-4; no definite D call. V gave up 2 bases and J gave up 4 bases, with 8 bases separating them. The CDR3 spans 14 residues. Germline V gene data show CDR1 as SEHNR and CDR2 as FQNEAQ (reference sequence).

Sample share makes this clone medium-sized. This chain connects TRBV12-1 to TRBJ2-7; no check of the table's D call, TRBD2, against the DNA was made. TRBV12-1 is labeled a pseudogene. The CDR3 consists of 13 residues. CDR3 nucleotides: TGTGCCAGCAGCTGGACTAGATACTACGAGCAGTACTTC. This encodes CASSWTRYYEQYF.

The chain employs TRBV7-6 and TRBJ2-1; TRBD2 agrees at 8 bases. CDR1 and CDR2 from the germline V gene are SGHVS and FNYEAQ. Unmatched junction bases numbered 6, after V lost 2 bases and J lost 3 bases. The CDR3 has 16 amino acids. CDR3 sequence: CASSLRGGGHYNEQFF. Here the CDR3 DNA reads TGTGCCAGCAGCTTAAGGGGCGGGGGGCACTACAATGAGCAGTTCTTC.